The rows below give T cell receptor beta chains drawn from one sample of a study of shared clonotypes between healthy human individuals. Using immunoSEQ multiplex PCR, the repertoire was profiled, and TCRdb retains in-frame clones only, with some absent. The sample shows about 1,800,000 clones, around 96% of them seen only once. The source material was naive CD8+ T cells sorted from blood. These receptor sequences come from a man aged 18 to 35 in good health. The CDR3 runs from the conserved cysteine through the conserved F or W. Fields, in order: J gene, clone size, V gene, D gene, CDR3 DNA, CDR3 protein. The D gene is left open where the match is weak. Size is stated for part of the rows, as once, few or many counts, or as a class when the clone is expanded.

J gene: TRBJ1-1; clone size: once; V gene: TRBV5-6; D gene: .; CDR3 DNA: TGTGCCAGCAGCCCTCAGCAGGGCCTGAACACTGAAGCTTTCTTT; CDR3 protein: CASSPQQGLNTEAFF
J gene: TRBJ2-2; clone size: .; V gene: TRBV4-1; D gene: .; CDR3 DNA: TGCGCCAGCAGCCAATTGCCCCCGGAGGCGGGCACCGGGGAGCTGTTTTTT; CDR3 protein: CASSQLPPEAGTGELFF
J gene: TRBJ2-7; clone size: .; V gene: TRBV9; D gene: TRBD2; CDR3 DNA: TGTGCCAGCAGCGTAGGACTAGCGGGAGTAAGCGAGCAGTACTTC; CDR3 protein: CASSVGLAGVSEQYF
J gene: TRBJ2-3; clone size: .; V gene: TRBV10-3; D gene: .; CDR3 DNA: TGTGCCATCACTCCCGACGGAGGGGCCATGGATACGCAGTATTTT; CDR3 protein: CAITPDGGAMDTQYF
J gene: TRBJ2-4; clone size: .; V gene: TRBV6-1; D gene: .; CDR3 DNA: TGTGCCAGCAGTGATCACCAACACCGGACAGTGGCCAAAAACATTCAGTACTTC; CDR3 protein: CASSDHQHRTVAKNIQYF
J gene: TRBJ2-7; clone size: .; V gene: TRBV6-5; D gene: TRBD1; CDR3 DNA: TGTGCCAGCAGTTACTCGTCGACAGGGGCCTACGAGCAGTACTTC; CDR3 protein: CASSYSSTGAYEQYF
J gene: TRBJ2-7; clone size: .; V gene: TRBV10-3; D gene: TRBD1; CDR3 DNA: TGTGCCATCAGTGAGCCGAAGACAGGGTCCTACGAGCAGTACTTC; CDR3 protein: CAISEPKTGSYEQYF
J gene: TRBJ2-3; clone size: .; V gene: TRBV9; D gene: .; CDR3 DNA: TGTGCCAGCTCCCCTGGGGGCGCTAGCACAGATACGCAGTATTTT; CDR3 protein: CASSPGGASTDTQYF
J gene: TRBJ1-6; clone size: .; V gene: TRBV6-1; D gene: .; CDR3 DNA: TGTGCCCACCGGGCGGGGGTCACCTATAATTCACCCCTCCACTTT; CDR3 protein: CAHRAGVTYNSPLHF
J gene: TRBJ1-2; clone size: once; V gene: TRBV7-9; D gene: TRBD1; CDR3 DNA: TGTGCCAGCAGCTGGGACAGCGGCTATGGCTACACCTTC; CDR3 protein: CASSWDSGYGYTF
J gene: TRBJ1-1; clone size: once; V gene: TRBV27; D gene: .; CDR3 DNA: TGTGCCAGCAGTATAGGGCGAATGAACACTGAAGCTTTCTTT; CDR3 protein: CASSIGRMNTEAFF
J gene: TRBJ1-5; clone size: .; V gene: TRBV5-6; D gene: .; CDR3 DNA: TGTGCCAGCAGCTTGGACCCCAGGGGACCCTTCAATCAGCCCCAGCATTTT; CDR3 protein: CASSLDPRGPFNQPQHF
J gene: TRBJ2-7; clone size: .; V gene: TRBV5-6; D gene: TRBD1; CDR3 DNA: TGTGCCAGCAGCTCCGGGACAGGTGCCTACGAGCAGTACTTC; CDR3 protein: CASSSGTGAYEQYF
J gene: TRBJ2-7; clone size: .; V gene: TRBV12-5; D gene: .; CDR3 DNA: TGTGCTAGTGGTTTGGGGACACACTACGAGCAGTACTTC; CDR3 protein: CASGLGTHYEQYF
J gene: TRBJ1-1; clone size: once; V gene: TRBV29-1; D gene: TRBD1; CDR3 DNA: TGCAGCGCCGCAGGGGGCGCGGGATTCAACACTGAAGCTTTCTTT; CDR3 protein: CSAAGGAGFNTEAFF
J gene: TRBJ1-1; clone size: .; V gene: TRBV13; D gene: .; CDR3 DNA: TGTGCCAGCAGCTCCTCGAACACTGAAGCTTTCTTT; CDR3 protein: CASSSSNTEAFF
J gene: TRBJ2-2; clone size: .; V gene: TRBV7-9; D gene: TRBD2; CDR3 DNA: TGTGCCAGCAGCACATCCCCCGGGCTAGCGGGGCCGTCCGGGGAGCTGTTTTTT; CDR3 protein: CASSTSPGLAGPSGELFF
J gene: TRBJ2-7; clone size: .; V gene: TRBV28; D gene: .; CDR3 DNA: TGTGCCAGCAGCACGGGACCGTGGGCCTACGAGCAGTACTTC; CDR3 protein: CASSTGPWAYEQYF
J gene: TRBJ1-6; clone size: .; V gene: TRBV27; D gene: .; CDR3 DNA: TGTGCCAGCAGTAGGGGTGGAGACAGAAATTCACCCCTCCACTTT; CDR3 protein: CASSRGGDRNSPLHF
J gene: TRBJ2-7; clone size: .; V gene: TRBV13; D gene: .; CDR3 DNA: TGTGCCAGCAGCTTACCGACCCGGGGAGCCCGGCCTTACGAGCAGTACTTC; CDR3 protein: CASSLPTRGARPYEQYF
J gene: TRBJ2-3; clone size: .; V gene: TRBV20-1; D gene: .; CDR3 DNA: TGCAGGCTCACAGATACGCAGTATTTT; CDR3 protein: CRLTDTQYF
J gene: TRBJ2-7; clone size: .; V gene: TRBV7-9; D gene: .; CDR3 DNA: TGTGCCAGCAGCTTAGGTCCGGGGGCCTACGAGCAGTACTTC; CDR3 protein: CASSLGPGAYEQYF
J gene: TRBJ2-1; clone size: .; V gene: TRBV27; D gene: TRBD2; CDR3 DNA: TGTGCCAGCAACTTTATGACTAGCGGAGCCGGGGGTGAGCAGTTCTTC; CDR3 protein: CASNFMTSGAGGEQFF
J gene: TRBJ2-2; clone size: .; V gene: TRBV7-7; D gene: .; CDR3 DNA: TGTGCTAGCAGCCATTCTCGGGATCCGGGCGGGGAGCTGTTTTTT; CDR3 protein: CASSHSRDPGGELFF
J gene: TRBJ2-7; clone size: .; V gene: TRBV11-2; D gene: TRBD1; CDR3 DNA: TGTGCCAGCAGCCCACGGGACAGGATTAACTCCTACGAGCAGTACTTC; CDR3 protein: CASSPRDRINSYEQYF
J gene: TRBJ2-5; clone size: .; V gene: TRBV29-1; D gene: TRBD2; CDR3 DNA: TGCAGCGTTGAAAGACTAGCGGAAGAGACCCAGTACTTC; CDR3 protein: CSVERLAEETQYF
J gene: TRBJ2-1; clone size: few; V gene: TRBV14; D gene: TRBD1; CDR3 DNA: TGTGCCAGCAGCCAAGAGTCCTCCGGGACAGTAGGCGATGAGCAGTTCTTC; CDR3 protein: CASSQESSGTVGDEQFF
J gene: TRBJ2-3; clone size: once; V gene: TRBV27; D gene: TRBD2; CDR3 DNA: TGTGCCAGCAGTTTCCTTATCTTTGGGGGGGGGAGCACAGATACGCAGTATTTT; CDR3 protein: CASSFLIFGGGSTDTQYF
J gene: TRBJ2-4; clone size: .; V gene: TRBV27; D gene: .; CDR3 DNA: TGTGCCAGCAGCTACGGAGCCAAAAACATTCAGTACTTC; CDR3 protein: CASSYGAKNIQYF
J gene: TRBJ2-2; clone size: .; V gene: TRBV10-2; D gene: TRBD2; CDR3 DNA: TGCGCCAGCAGGGAACTCCGCGGGGAGGGTTCCACCGGGGAGCTGTTTTTT; CDR3 protein: CASRELRGEGSTGELFF
J gene: TRBJ2-7; clone size: .; V gene: TRBV5-4; D gene: .; CDR3 DNA: TGTGCCAGCAGCCGACAGTTACACTACGAGCAGTACTTC; CDR3 protein: CASSRQLHYEQYF
J gene: TRBJ1-4; clone size: .; V gene: TRBV2; D gene: .; CDR3 DNA: TGTGCCAGCAGGAAACCGGACCCAACTAATGAAAAACTGTTTTTT; CDR3 protein: CASRKPDPTNEKLFF
J gene: TRBJ2-5; clone size: .; V gene: TRBV6-5; D gene: TRBD2; CDR3 DNA: TGTGCCAGCAGTTACCAGCGGGGGGGACAAGAGACCCAGTACTTC; CDR3 protein: CASSYQRGGQETQYF
J gene: TRBJ2-3; clone size: .; V gene: TRBV5-4; D gene: TRBD1; CDR3 DNA: TGTGCCAGCAGCTTGGCTCCTACAGGGGGAAGCACAGATACGCAGTATTTT; CDR3 protein: CASSLAPTGGSTDTQYF
J gene: TRBJ1-2; clone size: .; V gene: TRBV11-2; D gene: .; CDR3 DNA: TGTGCCAGCAGCTTGGCCCCAACCGGGACGGAAGGCTACACCTTC; CDR3 protein: CASSLAPTGTEGYTF
J gene: TRBJ2-2; clone size: .; V gene: TRBV19; D gene: TRBD2; CDR3 DNA: TGTGCCAGTAGTATCCACCCACTAGCGGGGGCGAACACCGGGGAGCTGTTTTTT; CDR3 protein: CASSIHPLAGANTGELFF
J gene: TRBJ2-7; clone size: .; V gene: TRBV7-2; D gene: .; CDR3 DNA: TGTGCCAGCAGCTTAGCGGGAATCTACGAGCAGTACTTC; CDR3 protein: CASSLAGIYEQYF
J gene: TRBJ2-5; clone size: .; V gene: TRBV6-5; D gene: .; CDR3 DNA: TGTGCCAGCAGTAGCTATACTCCCCAAGAGACCCAGTACTTC; CDR3 protein: CASSSYTPQETQYF
J gene: TRBJ1-4; clone size: .; V gene: TRBV9; D gene: .; CDR3 DNA: TGTGCCAGCAGTGGGGGGATTAATAATGAAAAACTGTTTTTT; CDR3 protein: CASSGGINNEKLFF
J gene: TRBJ1-6; clone size: .; V gene: TRBV27; D gene: TRBD1; CDR3 DNA: TGTGCCAGCAGTGTGAACCGGGACAGCTATAATTCACCCCTCCACTTT; CDR3 protein: CASSVNRDSYNSPLHF
J gene: TRBJ2-7; clone size: .; V gene: TRBV27; D gene: .; CDR3 DNA: TGTGCCAGCAGTTCTCAGTACGAGCAGTACTTC; CDR3 protein: CASSSQYEQYF
J gene: TRBJ1-1; clone size: .; V gene: TRBV6-5; D gene: .; CDR3 DNA: TGTGCCAGCAGTTACTCGGGTCAAGGTGAAGCTTTCTTT; CDR3 protein: CASSYSGQGEAFF
J gene: TRBJ2-4; clone size: once; V gene: TRBV6-6; D gene: .; CDR3 DNA: TGTGCCAGCACCCCCTTCGTGTCCAAAAACATTCAGTACTTC; CDR3 protein: CASTPFVSKNIQYF
J gene: TRBJ2-7; clone size: .; V gene: TRBV29-1; D gene: .; CDR3 DNA: TGCAGCGTTGAATTGGGGAGTGCCTACGAGCAGTACTTC; CDR3 protein: CSVELGSAYEQYF
J gene: TRBJ1-2; clone size: .; V gene: TRBV7-9; D gene: .; CDR3 DNA: TGTGCCAGCAGCTTAGGAGAGGGAAACTATGGCTACACCTTC; CDR3 protein: CASSLGEGNYGYTF
J gene: TRBJ2-3; clone size: .; V gene: TRBV7-2; D gene: .; CDR3 DNA: TGTGCCAGCAGCTTACCTAGCGCCACAGATACGCAGTATTTT; CDR3 protein: CASSLPSATDTQYF
J gene: TRBJ2-1; clone size: .; V gene: TRBV7-9; D gene: .; CDR3 DNA: TGTGCCAGCTCCATACTAGGACCGAATGAGCAGTTCTTC; CDR3 protein: CASSILGPNEQFF
J gene: TRBJ2-1; clone size: .; V gene: TRBV4-1; D gene: .; CDR3 DNA: TGCGCCAGCAGCCAAGACCCAGCGCCCTCCTACAATGAGCAGTTCTTC; CDR3 protein: CASSQDPAPSYNEQFF
J gene: TRBJ1-2; clone size: .; V gene: TRBV27; D gene: TRBD1; CDR3 DNA: TGTGCCAGCAGTTACTGGACAGGGGTTGGCTACACCTTC; CDR3 protein: CASSYWTGVGYTF
J gene: TRBJ1-1; clone size: once; V gene: TRBV30; D gene: .; CDR3 DNA: TGTGCCTGGACCGGCCCAACACCGAACACTGAAGCTTTCTTT; CDR3 protein: CAWTGPTPNTEAFF
J gene: TRBJ2-7; clone size: .; V gene: TRBV27; D gene: .; CDR3 DNA: TGTGCCAGCAGTTTATCTGCTCTGGACGCCGCCTACGAGCAGTACTTC; CDR3 protein: CASSLSALDAAYEQYF
J gene: TRBJ2-3; clone size: .; V gene: TRBV10-3; D gene: .; CDR3 DNA: TGTGCCATCAGTGAGTCAAATTCGGATACGCAGTATTTT; CDR3 protein: CAISESNSDTQYF
J gene: TRBJ1-5; clone size: .; V gene: TRBV30; D gene: .; CDR3 DNA: TGTGCCTGGAGGGCAGATGGTGATCAGCCCCAGCATTTT; CDR3 protein: CAWRADGDQPQHF
J gene: TRBJ2-5; clone size: .; V gene: TRBV7-9; D gene: TRBD2; CDR3 DNA: TGTGCCAGCAGCTTACAGGAGGGACTAGCGGGGATCCAAGAGACCCAGTACTTC; CDR3 protein: CASSLQEGLAGIQETQYF
J gene: TRBJ2-3; clone size: .; V gene: TRBV5-6; D gene: TRBD2; CDR3 DNA: TGTGCCAGCAGCTTCCCTAGCGGGAGGGCCCTAGACACAGATACGCAGTATTTT; CDR3 protein: CASSFPSGRALDTDTQYF